What follows are 3 T cell receptor beta chains derived from one specimen sequenced in a study of blood T cell repertoires in COVID-19. Using immunoSEQ multiplex PCR, the repertoire was profiled, and TCRdb retains in-frame clones only, with some absent. This sample has about 190,000 clones, with about 81% found just once. The source material was peripheral blood. The receptors shown here come from a woman at least 80 years old with COVID-19, enrolled during active disease.

The rearrangement links TRBV9 to TRBJ1-2; 12 bases agree with TRBD1. The V gene end was trimmed by 0 bases and the J gene end by 7 bases; junction bases not matched to a gene: 4. Germline CDR1 is SGDLS and CDR2 is YYNGEE. The CDR3 covers 15 residues. CDR3 protein: CASSVAGQGASGYTF. In nucleotides, the CDR3 is TGTGCCAGCAGCGTAGCGGGACAGGGGGCGAGTGGCTACACCTTC.

The rearrangement links TRBV5-1 to TRBJ2-7; TRBD2 matches at 9 bases. Germline V gene data show CDR1 as SGHRS and CDR2 as YFSETQ. The CDR3 covers 15 residues. Trimming cost V 4 bases and J 0 bases; bases outside gene matches: 5. The DNA of the CDR3 is TGCGCCAGCAGCCGCTCTAGCGGGGCCTCCTACGAGCAGTACTTC. As protein: CASSRSSGASYEQYF.

This clone occurred a few times. V and J are TRBV7-9 and TRBJ2-7, with 7 bases aligning to TRBD1. This CDR3 region has 14 residues. Per germline, CDR1 SEHNR and CDR2 FQNEAQ (reference sequence). V shed 5 bases, J shed 3 bases, and the junction held 7 bases outside the gene matches. The CDR3 loop reads CASSPKGDSYEQYF. The CDR3 DNA reads as TGTGCCAGCAGCCCCAAAGGGGACAGCTACGAGCAGTACTTC.